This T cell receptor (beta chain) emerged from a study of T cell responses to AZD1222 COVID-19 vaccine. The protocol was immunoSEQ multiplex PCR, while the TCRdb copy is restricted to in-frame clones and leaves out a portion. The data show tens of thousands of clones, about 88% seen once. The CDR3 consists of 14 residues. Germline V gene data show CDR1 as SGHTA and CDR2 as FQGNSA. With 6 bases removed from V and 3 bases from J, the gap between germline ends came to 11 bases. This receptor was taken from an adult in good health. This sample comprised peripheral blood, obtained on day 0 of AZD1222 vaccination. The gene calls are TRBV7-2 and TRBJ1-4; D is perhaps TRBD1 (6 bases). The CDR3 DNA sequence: TGTGCCAGCAGGCTGGACAGATCTAATGAAAAACTGTTTTTT. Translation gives CASRLDRSNEKLFF. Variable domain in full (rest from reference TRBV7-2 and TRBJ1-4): GAGVSQSPSNKVTEKGKDVELRCDPISGHTALYWYRQSLGQGLEFLIYFQGNSAPDKSGLPSDRFSAERTGGSVSTLTIQRTQQEDSAVYLCASRLDRSNEKLFFGSGTQLSVL.